This is a list of T cell receptor beta chains from one sample in a study of immune cell composition in non-small cell lung cancer. The table came from immunoSEQ multiplex PCR; TCRdb's copy has only in-frame clones and leaves some out. The sample holds about 2,500 clones, roughly four fifths seen once. Sequencing input: non-adjacent lung tissue. Every receptor here comes from a human donor with non-small cell lung cancer. The CDR3 runs from the conserved cysteine through the conserved F or W. Each record gives: D gene, clone size, V gene, J gene, CDR3 DNA, CDR3 protein. The D gene is left open where the match is weak. The listing skips clone size in some rows; elsewhere it reads once, few, many or a size class.

TRBD1	once	TRBV7-9	TRBJ2-1	TGTGCCAGCAGCTTAGGGACAGGGTATTCCAATGAGCAGTTCTTC	CASSLGTGYSNEQFF
-	-	TRBV4-1	TRBJ2-7	TGCGCCAGCAGCCAAGGGTGGCGGTACGAGCAGTACTTC	CASSQGWRYEQYF
TRBD1	few	TRBV28	TRBJ2-7	TGTGCCAGCAGCTCCCGGGACAGACCAAGCGAGCAGTACTTC	CASSSRDRPSEQYF
-	once	TRBV28	TRBJ2-7	TGTGCCAGCAGTTCACCGGGTCAAAAGGCCTCCTACGAGCAGTACTTC	CASSSPGQKASYEQYF
-	-	TRBV19	TRBJ2-5	TGTGCCAGTCGCAGAGGCCTACAAGAGACCCAGTACTTC	CASRRGLQETQYF
-	-	TRBV5-1	TRBJ1-3	TGCGCCAGCAGCTTGGATGCGGACAGAAACACCATATATTTT	CASSLDADRNTIYF
TRBD1	-	TRBV5-5	TRBJ2-2	TGTGCCAGCAGAACGGAGACGGGACAGGGGGCTTCTGGGACCGGGGAGCTGTTTTTT	CASRTETGQGASGTGELFF
-	few	TRBV28	TRBJ2-3	-	CASSFLAGTDTQYF
-	few	TRBV30	TRBJ1-2	TGTGCCTGGATCGCTCTAGGATTAGACTATGGCTACACCTTC	CAWIALGLDYGYTF
TRBD1	-	TRBV18	TRBJ2-7	TGTGCCAGCTCACCCTCAGGGGGCAACCACGAGCAGTACTTC	CASSPSGGNHEQYF
TRBD2	-	TRBV6-1	TRBJ2-3	TGTGCCAGCGGGAGGACTAGCGACACAGATACGCAGTATTTT	CASGRTSDTDTQYF
-	-	TRBV5-4	TRBJ1-3	TGTGCCAGCAGCTTGGCGGGAGCGAGCTCTGGAAACACCATATATTTT	CASSLAGASSGNTIYF
TRBD1	few	TRBV6-6	TRBJ1-2	TGTGCCAGCAGTTACCGGACAGGGGGATATGGCTACACCTTC	CASSYRTGGYGYTF
TRBD2	once	TRBV28	TRBJ2-1	TGTGCCAGCAGCAGCTTCAGCGGGAGCGCTGAGCAGTTCTTC	CASSSFSGSAEQFF
-	-	TRBV7-9	TRBJ2-1	TGTGCCAGCAGCCACCCCAGGGGGGCTGGGTTCAATGAGCAGTTCTTC	CASSHPRGAGFNEQFF
TRBD2	-	TRBV27	TRBJ2-2	TGTGCCAGCGAGGGGGGGCGGGAGGGCCGCACCGGGGAGCTGTTTTTT	CASEGGREGRTGELFF
-	once	TRBV15	TRBJ1-2	TGTGCCACCAGCAGAGATGAGTATGGCTACACCTTC	CATSRDEYGYTF
TRBD1	few	TRBV5-1	TRBJ1-5	TGCGCCAGCAGCTCCGGGACAGGGGGTAATCAGCCCCAGCATTTT	CASSSGTGGNQPQHF
-	-	TRBV7-6	TRBJ2-2	TGTGCCAGCAGCTTAACAGGGTTGGACGGGGAGCTGTTTTTT	CASSLTGLDGELFF
-	-	TRBV28	TRBJ2-2	TGTGCCAGCAGGGCTTCGGGCACCGGGGAGCTGTTTTTT	CASRASGTGELFF
TRBD1	-	TRBV6-6	TRBJ2-1	TGTGCCAGCAACATGATACGTACAGGGGGCAGTGAGCAGTTCTTC	CASNMIRTGGSEQFF
-	-	TRBV9	TRBJ2-5	TGTGCCAGCAGCGTGGTTAAAGGGGAGGAGGAGACCCAGTACTTC	CASSVVKGEEETQYF